This record covers a single TCR beta chain. No antigen is known for it. Cells designated naive CD8 were CD45RO-negative and were positively selected for CCR7, with terminally differentiated effector memory CD45RA+ cells excluded. Donors, without exception, were Caucasian adults residing in Nashville, Tennessee. The repertoire was sequenced with immunoSEQ multiplex PCR; TCRdb's copy has only in-frame clones and lacks some. Of about 2.2 million clones listed, 90% to 95% are singletons. This sample stems from a study of shared clonotypes between healthy human individuals. The overall study: There were three CD4 naive, three CD4 memory, two CD8 naive and one CD8 memory plates per donor. Findings and limits, study-wide: Donors were few, which limited the genetic and exposure-history diversity represented.

Sequencing used naive CD8+ T cells from PBMCs. This TCR came from a young man in good health. Some clones in this sample may be carry-over from other donors' samples.

The CDR3 nucleotides are TGTGCCAGCAGCCCCCGACAGATTCTGAACACTGAAGCTTTCTTT. Translating gives CASSPRQILNTEAFF. The gene calls are TRBV7-9 and TRBJ1-1; weak D call: TRBD1 (5 bases). Trimming removed 5 bases at V and 0 bases at J, with 13 bases between. The CDR3 runs 15 residues. The germline CDR1 and CDR2 sequences are SEHNR and FQNEAQ (reference sequence).